Sequencing of this TCR beta chain was carried out in a study of blood T cell repertoires in COVID-19. In the study overall: Some COVID-19 samples were acute and others convalescent; all came from the United States, Italy and Spain. PBMCs, B-cell-depleted T cells, or T cells provided the cDNA or gDNA that made up the material.

The ends lost 3 bases at V and 1 base at J; junction bases unmatched: 12. The CDR3 totals 18 residues. In germline, CDR1 is MNHEY, CDR2 SMNVEV (reference sequence). Clones were read by immunoSEQ multiplex PCR, and TCRdb kept only the in-frame ones, dropping some. In the table there are about 55,000 clones, over 80% of which are singletons. The sequenced sample consisted of peripheral blood. The chain combines TRBV27 with TRBJ1-5; 7 bases fit TRBD1. The TCR originated in a woman aged 55-75 years with acute or convalescent COVID-19. This CDR3 is CASSFVFPDRVSNQPQHF. The CDR3 DNA sequence: TGTGCCAGCAGTTTTGTCTTCCCCGACAGGGTCAGCAATCAGCCCCAGCATTTT.